This T cell receptor beta chain was sequenced for a study of cytomegalovirus exposure and HLA in healthy donors. Regarding the study as a whole: The study listed 150 to 200 cytomegalovirus-associated TCR beta chains.

This PCR relied on a set of 60 Vbeta primers and 13 Jbeta primers. The data were produced by immunoSEQ multiplex PCR, yet TCRdb's version contains in-frame clones alone and is incomplete. The sample holds approximately 100,000 clones; around 75% are singletons and the top ten take 2.5%. The CDR3 has 15 amino acids. Deletions cut 0 bases from V and 5 bases from J, with 13 bases between. Germline V gene sequence: CDR1 MRHNA, CDR2 SNTAGT. Among the donors, all were healthy bone marrow donors. The study sampled nominally healthy donors, though unrecorded immune exposures were likely. This clone occurred a few times. Its antigen is still unknown.

The receptor was isolated from a man between 35 and 55 years old in good health and CMV-seronegative. V is TRBV6-4 and J is TRBJ1-1; tentatively, D is TRBD1 (5 bases). Sequencing was performed on PBMCs. The CDR3 region is CASSDSPGDTTEAFF. The CDR3 region has the DNA TGTGCCAGCAGTGACTCTCCGGGGGATACGACTGAAGCTTTCTTT.